These T cell receptor beta chains were read from a single sample in a study of blood T cells in healthy people across ages. Each CDR3 protein is one row after TCRdb ran MiXCR on the 5' RACE reads. The sample records over 1,500,000 distinct CDR3 sequences, about 50% being singletons. Sequencing used blood. All receptors derive from a woman aged 40 to 50 in good health. CDR3s include the opening cysteine and the closing phenylalanine or tryptophan. The order of the fields is V gene, J gene, CDR3 length, D gene, CDR3 protein. D genes are given only for firm matches.

TRBV5-1	TRBJ1-5	15	TRBD1	CASSSGTGSAQPQHF
TRBV20-1	TRBJ2-3	17	TRBD2	CSASLIAGGPRKDTQYF
TRBV12-3/TRBV12-4	TRBJ1-5	14	NA	CASSFTRANQPQHF
TRBV5-4	TRBJ2-7	15	TRBD2	CASSKAGTSGYEQYF
TRBV9	TRBJ2-5	16	TRBD2	CASSVGWGRGQETQYF
TRBV5-1	TRBJ2-6	16	NA	CASSLVGVSGANVLTF
TRBV7-2	TRBJ1-2	14	NA	CASSLQGRGYGYTF
TRBV5-1	TRBJ2-5	14	TRBD1	CACKSGTAQETQYF
TRBV27	TRBJ2-4	15	TRBD1	CASAQGTLAKNIQYF
TRBV4-2	TRBJ2-1	16	TRBD1	CASSQAVQGSYNEQFF
TRBV5-1	TRBJ2-1	15	TRBD1	CASRLGTGEYNEQFF
TRBV12-5	TRBJ2-7	12	NA	CARTQGSYEQYF
TRBV18	TRBJ1-2	13	TRBD1	CASAGDRGEGYTF
TRBV9	TRBJ2-3	15	NA	CASSVAPGYTDTQYF
TRBV5-1	NA	16	TRBD1	CASSLAPGQAANEQYF
TRBV6-5	TRBJ1-2	14	TRBD1	CASSYDTGGYGYTF
TRBV27	TRBJ1-1	16	TRBD1	CASSLLGQTRNTEAFF
TRBV7-2	TRBJ2-1	14	TRBD2	CASSPVAGSHEQFF
TRBV15	TRBJ2-1	11	NA	CATGSQYEQFF
TRBV7-2	TRBJ2-7	14	NA	CASSLGGGPYERYF
TRBV13	TRBJ2-5	13	NA	CASSDYTQETQYF
TRBV11-3	TRBJ2-1	13	NA	CASSVTTLGEQFF
TRBV25-1	TRBJ1-4	13	NA	CASTPGADEKLFF
TRBV4-3	TRBJ2-3	15	NA	CASRPTGMGTDTQYF
TRBV11-1	TRBJ2-1	14	NA	CASGTEVHHNEQFF
TRBV7-2	TRBJ2-5	14	NA	CASGPKTRQETQYF
TRBV20-1	TRBJ2-1	14	NA	CSARSGVSYNEQFF
TRBV27	TRBJ1-6	17	TRBD1	CARRICRDRGGNSPLHF
TRBV4-2	NA	16	TRBD2	CASSPTSGGAYNEQYF
TRBV7-6	TRBJ2-7	13	NA	CASSSYRTYEQYF
TRBV5-5	TRBJ2-5	12	NA	CASSRGLSEQYF
TRBV27	NA	12	NA	CASTGRVYEQYF
TRBV6-2/TRBV6-3	TRBJ1-2	16	TRBD1	CASSFRDRGQRRGYTF